The sequence of this TCR beta chain was determined in a study of OX40 agonist ivuxolimab in advanced cancers. About the study: Recorded diagnoses for dose-escalation patients were hepatocellular carcinoma, melanoma, renal cell or head and neck cancer.

The germline V gene has CDR1 SGHAT and CDR2 FQNNGV. The CDR3 sequence is 18 residues long. J was trimmed by 4 bases and V by 0 bases; bases with no gene match: 14. Study-wide results and caveats: No antigen was identified for the clonally expanded peripheral T cells. On average, CD8+ T cells showed a greater number of expanded clones than CD4+.

Repertoires were generated with immunoSEQ multiplex PCR, while TCRdb's copy carries only in-frame clones and drops some. The data hold tens of thousands of clones, with about 91% observed a single time. With respect to this clone: Its antigen is undetermined.

The source of this sequence is an adult with an advanced solid tumor such as melanoma, head and neck, liver or kidney cancer. The chain couples TRBV11-2 to TRBJ1-2, with 7 bases identical to TRBD1. The source material was CD4+ or CD8+ T cells sorted from blood, sampled in a trial of the OX40 agonist ivuxolimab. The CDR3 nucleotides read TGTGCCAGCAGCTTAGACCATTCAAACAGGGGTTCCAGCTATGGCTACACCTTC. Amino acids: CASSLDHSNRGSSYGYTF.